The clone carrying this T cell receptor beta chain was observed a few times. The antigen remains unidentified. The sample originates from a study of identical twins. Notes on the study in general: Models underestimated TCR alpha sharing (out-of-frame) in monozygotic twins. Cross-sectional statistical analysis, not tracking of the same donors, underpinned the conclusions. Memory repertoires lacked the insertion deficit that abundant cord blood beta clonotypes showed.

Each CDR3 protein is one row after TCRdb ran MiXCR on the 5' RACE reads. The sample lists approximately 630,000 distinct CDR3 sequences, about 7.1% occurring once. The sample was also linked to a second study, of yellow fever vaccine responses in identical twins.

The sequence came from a woman in her late teens or twenties in good health. Source material: PBMCs.

This chain's CDR3 is CASSEPRGAQPQHF. CDR3 DNA sequence: TGTGCCAGCAGTGAACCTAGGGGGGCTCAGCCCCAGCATTTT. The J gene is TRBJ1-5, the V gene TRBV6-1; weak D call: TRBD1 (6 bases). The CDR3 is 14 residues long. Germline CDR1 MNHNS, CDR2 SASEGT. V shed 2 bases and J shed 6 bases, with 11 bases lying between them.